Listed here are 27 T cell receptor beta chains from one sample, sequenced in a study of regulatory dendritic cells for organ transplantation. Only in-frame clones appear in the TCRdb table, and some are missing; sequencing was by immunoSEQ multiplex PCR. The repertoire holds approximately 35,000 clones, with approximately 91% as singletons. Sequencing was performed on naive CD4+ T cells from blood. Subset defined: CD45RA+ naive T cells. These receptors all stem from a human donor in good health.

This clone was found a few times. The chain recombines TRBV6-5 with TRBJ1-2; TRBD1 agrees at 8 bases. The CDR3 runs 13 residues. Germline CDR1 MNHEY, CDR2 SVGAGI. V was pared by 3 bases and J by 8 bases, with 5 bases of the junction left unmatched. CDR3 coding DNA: TGTGCCAGCAGTTATTCCGGACAGGGCGGCTACACCTTC. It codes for CASSYSGQGGYTF.

The CDR3 DNA sequence: TGTGCCAGCAGGGGGGGACTTGGGACAGGGTTTGAAAAACTGTTTTTT. Translated: CASRGGLGTGFEKLFF. This sequence joins TRBV6-4 and TRBJ1-4; TRBD1 matches 9 bases. V lost 6 bases and J lost 7; bases outside the gene matches: 12. This CDR3 contains 16 residues. CDR1 is MRHNA, CDR2 SNTAGT, per germline.

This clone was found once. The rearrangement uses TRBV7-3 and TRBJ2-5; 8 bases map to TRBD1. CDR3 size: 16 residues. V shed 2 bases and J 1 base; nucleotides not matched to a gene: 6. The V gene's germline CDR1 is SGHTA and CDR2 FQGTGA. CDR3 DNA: TGTGCCAGCAGCTTAGCCGGCAGGGGGCCCCAAGAGACCCAGTACTTC. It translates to CASSLAGRGPQETQYF.

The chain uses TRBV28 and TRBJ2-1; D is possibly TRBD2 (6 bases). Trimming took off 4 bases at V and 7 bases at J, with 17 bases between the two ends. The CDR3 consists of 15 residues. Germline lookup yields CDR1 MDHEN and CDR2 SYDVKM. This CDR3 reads CASSSLVAVQNEQFF. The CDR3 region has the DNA TGTGCCAGCAGTTCCCTCGTAGCGGTCCAGAATGAGCAGTTCTTC.

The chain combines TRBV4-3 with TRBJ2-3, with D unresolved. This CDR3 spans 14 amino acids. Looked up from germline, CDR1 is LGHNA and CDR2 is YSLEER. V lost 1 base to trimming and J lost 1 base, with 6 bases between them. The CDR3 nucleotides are TGCGCCAGCAGCCAAGCGGACCGCACAGATACGCAGTATTTT. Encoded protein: CASSQADRTDTQYF.

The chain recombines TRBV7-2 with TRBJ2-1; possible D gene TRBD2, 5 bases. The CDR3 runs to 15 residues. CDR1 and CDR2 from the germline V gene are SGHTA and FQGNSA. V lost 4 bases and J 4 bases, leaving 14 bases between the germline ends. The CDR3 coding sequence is TGTGCCAGCAGCTGGACGGGGAATTTATACAATGAGCAGTTCTTC. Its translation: CASSWTGNLYNEQFF.

Here the CDR3 DNA reads TGTGCCAGCAGCCTCCGGGGGGTGGAGACCCAGTACTTC. As protein: CASSLRGVETQYF. V usage is TRBV7-2 and J usage is TRBJ2-5; 7 bases fit TRBD2. There are 13 residues in the CDR3. Trimming removed 5 bases from V and 5 bases from J; junction bases left unmatched: 5. Germline V gene sequence: CDR1 SGHTA, CDR2 FQGNSA.

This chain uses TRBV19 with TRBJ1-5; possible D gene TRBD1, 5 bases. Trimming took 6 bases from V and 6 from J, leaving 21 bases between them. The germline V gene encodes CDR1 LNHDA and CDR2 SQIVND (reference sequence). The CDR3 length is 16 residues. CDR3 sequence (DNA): TGTGCCAGTAGCCCCCGTAATCAGGGAGTTAGTCAGCCCCAGCATTTT. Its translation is CASSPRNQGVSQPQHF.

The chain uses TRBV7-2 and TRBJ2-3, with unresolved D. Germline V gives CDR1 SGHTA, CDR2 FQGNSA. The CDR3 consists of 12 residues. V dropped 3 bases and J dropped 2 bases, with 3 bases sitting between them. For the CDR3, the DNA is TGTGCCAGCAGCTTTATCACAGATACGCAGTATTTT. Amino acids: CASSFITDTQYF.

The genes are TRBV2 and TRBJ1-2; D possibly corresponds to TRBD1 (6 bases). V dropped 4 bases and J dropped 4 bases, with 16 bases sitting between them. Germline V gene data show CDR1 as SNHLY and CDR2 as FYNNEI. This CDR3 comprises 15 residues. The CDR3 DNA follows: TGTGCCAGCAGTGCCGGGACACCGGGACTCTATGGCTACACCTTC. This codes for CASSAGTPGLYGYTF.

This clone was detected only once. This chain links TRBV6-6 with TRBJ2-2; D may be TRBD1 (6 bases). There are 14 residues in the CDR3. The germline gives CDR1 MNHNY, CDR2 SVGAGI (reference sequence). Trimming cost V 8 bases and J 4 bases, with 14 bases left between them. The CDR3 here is CASLRRGITGELFF. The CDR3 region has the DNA TGTGCCAGCCTACGCAGGGGCATCACCGGGGAGCTGTTTTTT.

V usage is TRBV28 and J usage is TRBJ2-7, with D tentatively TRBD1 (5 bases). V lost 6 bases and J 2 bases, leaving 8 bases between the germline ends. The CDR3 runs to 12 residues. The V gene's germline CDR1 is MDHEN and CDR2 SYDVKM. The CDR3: CASSTQAYEQYF. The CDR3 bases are TGTGCCAGCAGCACACAGGCCTACGAGCAGTACTTC.

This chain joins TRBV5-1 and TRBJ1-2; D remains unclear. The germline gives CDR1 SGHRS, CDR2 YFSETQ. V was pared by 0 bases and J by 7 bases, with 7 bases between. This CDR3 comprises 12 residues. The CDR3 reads CASSLDRLGYTF. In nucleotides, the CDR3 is TGCGCCAGCAGCTTGGATCGGCTTGGCTACACCTTC.

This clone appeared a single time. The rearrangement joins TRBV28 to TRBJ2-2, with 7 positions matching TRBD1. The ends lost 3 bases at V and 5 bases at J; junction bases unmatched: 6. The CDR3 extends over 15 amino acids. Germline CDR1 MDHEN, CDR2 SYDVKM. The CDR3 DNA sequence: TGTGCCAGCAGTTTGGGTGACAGGGAGACCGGGGAGCTGTTTTTT. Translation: CASSLGDRETGELFF.

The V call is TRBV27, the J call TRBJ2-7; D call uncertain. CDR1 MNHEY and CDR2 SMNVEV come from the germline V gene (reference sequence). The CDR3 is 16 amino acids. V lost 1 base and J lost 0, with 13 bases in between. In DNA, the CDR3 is TGTGCCAGCAGTTTATTTAAGGGCCTCTTCTCCTACGAGCAGTACTTC. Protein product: CASSLFKGLFSYEQYF.

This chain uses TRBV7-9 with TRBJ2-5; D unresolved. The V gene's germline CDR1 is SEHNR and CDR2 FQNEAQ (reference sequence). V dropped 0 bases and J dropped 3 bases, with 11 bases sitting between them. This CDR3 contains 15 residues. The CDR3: CASSLALGREETQYF. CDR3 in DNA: TGTGCCAGCAGCTTAGCGCTCGGCCGGGAAGAGACCCAGTACTTC.

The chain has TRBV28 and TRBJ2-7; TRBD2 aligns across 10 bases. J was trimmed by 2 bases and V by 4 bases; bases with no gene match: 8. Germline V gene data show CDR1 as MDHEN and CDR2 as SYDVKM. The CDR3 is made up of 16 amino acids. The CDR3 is CASSSLPTSGTYEQYF. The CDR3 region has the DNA TGTGCCAGCAGTTCCCTACCCACTAGCGGGACCTACGAGCAGTACTTC. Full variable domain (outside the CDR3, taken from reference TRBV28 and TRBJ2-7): DVKVTQSSRYLVKRTGEKVFLECVQDMDHENMFWYRQDPGLGLRLIYFSYDVKMKEKGDIPEGYSVSREKKERFSLILESASTNQTSMYLCASSSLPTSGTYEQYFGPGTRLTVT.

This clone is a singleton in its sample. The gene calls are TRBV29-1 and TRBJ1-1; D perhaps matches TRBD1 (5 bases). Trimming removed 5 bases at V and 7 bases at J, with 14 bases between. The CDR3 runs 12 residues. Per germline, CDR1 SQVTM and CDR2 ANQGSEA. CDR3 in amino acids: CSVCRGPNEAFF. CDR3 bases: TGCAGCGTTTGCCGGGGCCCAAATGAAGCTTTCTTT.

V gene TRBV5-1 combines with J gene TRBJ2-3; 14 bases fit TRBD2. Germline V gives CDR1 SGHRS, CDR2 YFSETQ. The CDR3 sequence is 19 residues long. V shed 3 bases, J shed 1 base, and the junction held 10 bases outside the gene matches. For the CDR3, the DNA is TGCGCCAGCAGCTCCAGGACTAGCGGGAGGAGGTGGGGCACAGATACGCAGTATTTT. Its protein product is CASSSRTSGRRWGTDTQYF.

The CDR3 DNA reads TGCGCCAGCAGCCCCGGGACTAGGAGCACAGATACGCAGTATTTT. Its protein is CASSPGTRSTDTQYF. The rearrangement uses TRBV10-1 and TRBJ2-3; 8 bases map to TRBD2. Per germline, CDR1 WNHNN and CDR2 SYGVQD (reference sequence). After removal of 6 bases from V and 0 bases from J, the junction contained 5 bases not matched to a gene. This CDR3 contains 15 residues.

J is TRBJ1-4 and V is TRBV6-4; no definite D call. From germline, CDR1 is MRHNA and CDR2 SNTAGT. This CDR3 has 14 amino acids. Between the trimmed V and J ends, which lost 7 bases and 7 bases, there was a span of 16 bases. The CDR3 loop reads CASKQQVGSEKLFF. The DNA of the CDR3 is TGTGCCAGCAAGCAACAAGTGGGGTCTGAAAAACTGTTTTTT.

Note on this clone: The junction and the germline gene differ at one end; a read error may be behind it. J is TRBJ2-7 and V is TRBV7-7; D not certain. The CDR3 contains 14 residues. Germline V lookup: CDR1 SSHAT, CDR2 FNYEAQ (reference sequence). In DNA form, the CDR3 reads TGTGCTAGCAGCACCAATCTAAACTCCTACGAGCAGTACTTC. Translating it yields CASSTNLNSYEQYF.

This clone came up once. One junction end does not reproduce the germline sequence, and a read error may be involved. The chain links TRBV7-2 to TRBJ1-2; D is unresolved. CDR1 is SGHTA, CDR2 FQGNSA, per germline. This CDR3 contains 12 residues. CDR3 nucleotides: TGTGCCAGCAGCTTGTTTAACCGCTACGTATCCTTC. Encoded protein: CASSLFNRYVSF.

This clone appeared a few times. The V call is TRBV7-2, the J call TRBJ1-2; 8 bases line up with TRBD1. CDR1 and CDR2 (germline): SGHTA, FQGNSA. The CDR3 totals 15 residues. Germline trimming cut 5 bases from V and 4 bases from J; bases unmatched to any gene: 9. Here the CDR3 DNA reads TGTGCCAGCAGCGGCGGGGACAGGACCTTCTATGGCTACACCTTC. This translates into CASSGGDRTFYGYTF.

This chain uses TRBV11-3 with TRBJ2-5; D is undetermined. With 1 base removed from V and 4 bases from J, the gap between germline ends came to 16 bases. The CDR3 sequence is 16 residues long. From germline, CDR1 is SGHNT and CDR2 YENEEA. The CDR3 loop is CASSLGPDLTPETQYF. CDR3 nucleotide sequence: TGTGCCAGCAGCTTAGGTCCCGACCTCACCCCAGAGACCCAGTACTTC.

The CDR3 loop is CASRRRTGEAEAFF. CDR3 nucleotide sequence: TGTGCCAGCAGGCGCCGGACAGGGGAGGCTGAAGCTTTCTTT. The V gene is TRBV2, the J gene TRBJ1-1; 9 bases are a match to TRBD1. This CDR3 is 14 amino acids long. Trimming at V came to 6 bases and at J to 6 bases, leaving 8 bases not matched to a gene. Germline-derived CDR1 and CDR2 are SNHLY and FYNNEI.

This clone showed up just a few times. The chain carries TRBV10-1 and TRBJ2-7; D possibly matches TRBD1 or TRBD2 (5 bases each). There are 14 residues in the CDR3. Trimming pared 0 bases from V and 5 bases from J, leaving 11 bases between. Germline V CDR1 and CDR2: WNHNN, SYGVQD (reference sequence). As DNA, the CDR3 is TGCGCCAGCAGTGAGTCAGGGGACGGCCACGAGCAGTACTTC. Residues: CASSESGDGHEQYF.